The 30 T cell receptor beta chains reported below all come from one sample, sequenced in a study of cytomegalovirus exposure and HLA in healthy donors. The PCR contained 60 Vbeta and 13 Jbeta primers. This table comes from immunoSEQ multiplex PCR, and its TCRdb copy is limited to in-frame clones, with some not included. This sample carries some 160,000 clones, roughly 80% of them seen once, and the ten largest clones take less than 2.5%. The sequenced sample was PBMCs. These receptors came from a male donor in good health and CMV-seronegative.

CDR3 DNA sequence: TGTGCCAGCAGCTTAGATGGCAGAGAGCAGTTCTTC. Translated: CASSLDGREQFF. The rearrangement joins TRBV7-9 to TRBJ2-1; D gene uncertain. The germline V gene encodes CDR1 SEHNR and CDR2 FQNEAQ (reference sequence). Trimming stripped 1 base from V and 10 bases from J, with 8 bases between. The CDR3 consists of 12 residues.

The V call is TRBV5-1, the J call TRBJ2-7, with D perhaps TRBD2 (7 bases). The ends were cut back, 4 bases at V and 1 base at J, with 15 bases in the middle. The CDR3 contains 15 residues. From germline, CDR1 is SGHRS and CDR2 YFSETQ. Here the CDR3 reads CASSPGGDPSYEQYF. As DNA, the CDR3 is TGCGCCAGCAGCCCGGGGGGCGACCCATCCTACGAGCAGTACTTC. Full variable domain (remainder filled in from reference TRBV5-1 and TRBJ2-7): KAGVTQTPRYLIKTRGQQVTLSCSPISGHRSVSWYQQTPGQGLQFLFEYFSETQRNKGNFPGRFSGRQFSNSRSEMNVSTLELGDSALYLCASSPGGDPSYEQYFGPGTRLTVT.

This clone was seen only once. This chain uses TRBV27 with TRBJ1-5, with D maybe TRBD1 (5 bases). Germline V lookup: CDR1 MNHEY, CDR2 SMNVEV (reference sequence). The V and J ends lost 4 bases and 6 bases respectively, with 10 bases between them. The CDR3 consists of 13 residues. The CDR3 bases are TGTGCCAGCAGTTCCAGGGCTTTTCAGCCCCAGCATTTT. Translating gives CASSSRAFQPQHF.

This clone showed up just once. The rearrangement uses TRBV5-4 and TRBJ2-7; D is unresolved. Trimming cost V 4 bases and J 0 bases, with 8 bases left between them. This CDR3 is 13 amino acids long. Germline CDR1 reads SGHNT; CDR2 reads YYREEE (reference sequence). The CDR3, as DNA: TGTGCCAGCAGCCTGCCCTACTCCTACGAGCAGTACTTC. This encodes CASSLPYSYEQYF.

This clone was seen only a few times. The gene calls are TRBV5-4 and TRBJ1-6, with 9 positions matching TRBD1. This CDR3 region has 14 residues. The junction had 6 bases not matched to a gene; V was cut back by 4 bases and J by 10 bases. Germline loops: CDR1 SGHNT, CDR2 YYREEE (reference sequence). CDR3 region: CASSGDRVRSPLHF. The CDR3 DNA reads TGTGCCAGCAGCGGGGACAGGGTTAGATCACCCCTCCACTTT.

J is TRBJ1-1 and V is TRBV12-5; D remains unclear. This CDR3 has 16 residues. V was clipped by 2 bases and J by 1 base, with 14 bases between them. Germline V gene sequence: CDR1 LGHNT, CDR2 FRNRAP. The CDR3 coding sequence is TGTGCTAGTGGTTTGACCATATCAAGAGCGAACACTGAAGCTTTCTTT. It translates to CASGLTISRANTEAFF.

This clone appeared a few times. V is TRBV19 and J is TRBJ1-5; 11 bases align to TRBD1. Germline-derived CDR1 and CDR2 are LNHDA and SQIVND (reference sequence). Trimming took 6 bases from V and 4 from J; bases not matched to a gene: 8. This CDR3 is built from 16 residues. The CDR3 protein is CASRPRDRGRNQPQHF. In DNA form, the CDR3 reads TGTGCCAGTAGACCCAGGGACAGGGGGAGAAATCAGCCCCAGCATTTT.

The chain recombines TRBV5-8 with TRBJ2-7; D gene ambiguous. Germline V gene lookup returns CDR1 SGHTS and CDR2 YDEGEE. The CDR3 totals 12 residues. V was trimmed by 1 base and J by 6 bases, leaving 8 bases between them. Written as DNA, the CDR3 is TGTGCCAGCAGCTTGAGGAGAGCCGAGCAGTACTTC. It is translated as CASSLRRAEQYF.

The gene calls are TRBV27 and TRBJ2-1; TRBD2 matches 9 bases. Trimming cost V 8 bases and J 7 bases; bases outside gene matches: 6. Germline assignment: CDR1 MNHEY and CDR2 SMNVEV (reference sequence). The CDR3 runs 13 residues. DNA for the CDR3: TGTGCCAGCGGGTGGACTAGCGAAAATGAGCAGTTCTTC. It is translated as CASGWTSENEQFF.

The V and J genes are TRBV27 and TRBJ2-1; TRBD2 might be the D (6 bases). Germline assignment: CDR1 MNHEY and CDR2 SMNVEV (reference sequence). The CDR3 is 15 residues long. V lost 5 bases to trimming and J lost 3 bases, with 14 bases between them. The CDR3 sequence is CASSPRTGSYNEQFF. DNA of the CDR3: TGTGCCAGCAGTCCGCGAACCGGGAGCTACAATGAGCAGTTCTTC.

The rearrangement links TRBV4-3 to TRBJ1-5; D unresolved. The CDR3 length is 14 residues. V was clipped by 0 bases and J by 3 bases, with 6 bases between them. Germline V gives CDR1 LGHNA, CDR2 YSLEER. CDR3 sequence (DNA): TGCGCCAGCAGCCAAGACAGGCTCAATCAGCCCCAGCATTTT. It specifies CASSQDRLNQPQHF.

V and J are TRBV19 and TRBJ2-3; 9 bases agree with TRBD2. The CDR3 extends over 16 amino acids. The V segment lost 4 bases and the J segment 2 bases; nucleotides outside the gene matches: 7. Germline values: CDR1 LNHDA, CDR2 SQIVND (reference sequence). In DNA, the CDR3 is TGTGCCAGTAGTACCACTAGCGGGCCGAACACAGATACGCAGTATTTT. This translates into CASSTTSGPNTDTQYF.

The chain carries TRBV19 and TRBJ2-1, with TRBD1 as a possible D gene (5 bases). Germline V gene sequence: CDR1 LNHDA, CDR2 SQIVND (reference sequence). Trimming stripped 7 bases from V and 12 bases from J, with 22 bases between. The CDR3 runs 14 residues. In DNA form, the CDR3 reads TGTGCCAGTAAGGTTGGGAACAGGCCCATGAGGCAGTTCTTC. This codes for CASKVGNRPMRQFF.

V gene TRBV5-8 combines with J gene TRBJ2-5; TRBD1 agrees at 9 bases. V lost 3 bases, J lost 5 bases, and 2 bases stayed unmatched. Germline CDR1 SGHTS, CDR2 YDEGEE. This CDR3 region has 13 residues. CDR3 in amino acids: CASSSTGGETQYF. In DNA, the CDR3 is TGTGCCAGCAGCTCGACAGGGGGGGAGACCCAGTACTTC.

The V call is TRBV7-2, the J call TRBJ1-3; TRBD1 is a possible D gene (5 bases). This CDR3 contains 17 residues. V dropped 0 bases and J dropped 0 bases, with 12 bases sitting between them. Per germline, CDR1 SGHTA and CDR2 FQGNSA. The CDR3 nucleotides are TGTGCCAGCAGCTTAGCGCGGGGCACCTTCTCTGGAAACACCATATATTTT. This encodes CASSLARGTFSGNTIYF. The complete variable domain, with remaining parts taken from reference TRBV7-2 and TRBJ1-3, reads GAGVSQSPSNKVTEKGKDVELRCDPISGHTALYWYRQSLGQGLEFLIYFQGNSAPDKSGLPSDRFSAERTGGSVSTLTIQRTQQEDSAVYLCASSLARGTFSGNTIYFGEGSWLTVV.

The table lists this clone with a few counts. The CDR3 DNA reads TGCGCCAGCAGTGGACAGGCTGGCGGCACTGAAGCTTTCTTT. It is translated as CASSGQAGGTEAFF. This chain uses TRBV10-1 with TRBJ1-1; D is perhaps TRBD1 (6 bases). Deletions cut 4 bases from V and 4 bases from J, with 13 bases between. The CDR3 runs to 14 residues. Per germline, CDR1 WNHNN and CDR2 SYGVQD (reference sequence).

This clone was counted a few times. This chain connects TRBV23-1 to TRBJ1-1; D gene uncertain. TRBV23-1 is designated an ORF whose function remains uncertain. Deletions cut 7 bases from V and 1 base from J, with 10 bases between. The CDR3 contains 13 residues. The CDR3 loop is CASIWEGNTEAFF. The CDR3 DNA is TGCGCCAGCATCTGGGAGGGGAACACTGAAGCTTTCTTT.

A word on this clone: This sample also contains other DNA sequences that code for the same CDR3. This sequence joins TRBV5-1 and TRBJ1-1; tentative D call: TRBD1 (6 bases). Germline-derived CDR1 and CDR2 are SGHRS and YFSETQ. The CDR3 loop spans 13 amino acids. V gave up 2 bases and J gave up 5 bases, with 10 bases separating them. DNA of the CDR3: TGCGCCAGCAGCTTACAGGGAGGGACTGAAGCTTTCTTT. Its protein is CASSLQGGTEAFF.

This chain connects TRBV7-2 to TRBJ1-5, with D unresolved. The CDR3 totals 15 residues. V was shortened by 1 base and J by 1 base, with 8 bases between the two germline ends. Germline CDR1 reads SGHTA; CDR2 reads FQGNSA. The CDR3 bases are TGTGCCAGCAGCTTAGGGTCTATAAGCAATCAGCCCCAGCATTTT. It specifies CASSLGSISNQPQHF. Using reference TRBV7-2 and TRBJ1-5 for the parts outside the CDR3, the full variable domain is GAGVSQSPSNKVTEKGKDVELRCDPISGHTALYWYRQSLGQGLEFLIYFQGNSAPDKSGLPSDRFSAERTGGSVSTLTIQRTQQEDSAVYLCASSLGSISNQPQHFGDGTRLSIL.

The chain is built from TRBV7-6 and TRBJ1-5; 7 bases are a match to TRBD1. The trim removed 1 base at V and 0 bases at J, leaving 6 bases unmatched. The CDR3 length is 17 residues. Germline V gene data show CDR1 as SGHVS and CDR2 as FNYEAQ. CDR3 coding DNA: TGTGCCAGCAGCTTAGGCACCACAGGGGCTAGCAATCAGCCCCAGCATTTT. Its translation is CASSLGTTGASNQPQHF.

J is TRBJ2-4 and V is TRBV12-5; TRBD2 matches 8 bases. The CDR3 runs to 14 residues. The junction had 9 bases not matched to a gene; V was cut back by 6 bases and J by 8 bases. Germline V gene data show CDR1 as LGHNT and CDR2 as FRNRAP. The CDR3 sequence is CASGSPRGGDIQYF. CDR3 DNA sequence: TGTGCTAGTGGATCCCCCCGGGGGGGAGACATTCAGTACTTC.

The V gene is TRBV25-1, the J gene TRBJ2-1; D is uncertain. CDR1 and CDR2 from the germline V gene are MGHDK and SYGVNS. Trimming stripped 5 bases from V and 0 bases from J, with 17 bases between. This CDR3 comprises 17 residues. The CDR3 region is CASSSRLHRSSYNEQFF. In DNA form, the CDR3 reads TGTGCCAGCAGTTCCCGACTGCACCGAAGCTCCTACAATGAGCAGTTCTTC.

The chain combines TRBV29-1 with TRBJ1-2; 11 bases are shared with TRBD1. Trimming at V came to 7 bases and at J to 6 bases, leaving 7 bases not matched to a gene. Germline CDR1 reads SQVTM; CDR2 reads ANQGSEA. The CDR3 sequence is 13 residues long. CDR3 protein: CSAPGQGVHGYTF. CDR3 in DNA: TGCAGCGCTCCGGGACAGGGGGTTCATGGCTACACCTTC.

The chain has TRBV5-1 and TRBJ1-6; D is unresolved. Germline V gives CDR1 SGHRS, CDR2 YFSETQ. This CDR3 has 15 residues. V was pared by 4 bases and J by 2 bases, with 10 bases between. The DNA of the CDR3 is TGCGCCAGCAGCCCCCAGGAAGCCTATAATTCACCCCTCCACTTT. Translation: CASSPQEAYNSPLHF.

The chain carries TRBV7-6 and TRBJ2-5; maybe TRBD1 (7 bases). CDR3 size: 16 residues. Germline CDR1 reads SGHVS; CDR2 reads FNYEAQ. The V and J ends lost 1 base and 5 bases respectively, with 17 bases between them. This CDR3 is CASSLVGGGPEETQYF. The CDR3 region has the DNA TGTGCCAGCAGCTTAGTAGGAGGGGGCCCTGAGGAGACCCAGTACTTC.

This sequence joins TRBV29-1 and TRBJ2-6; 8 bases align to TRBD2. V lost 3 bases and J lost 0; bases outside the gene matches: 1. Germline lookup yields CDR1 SQVTM and CDR2 ANQGSEA. There are 15 residues in the CDR3. The CDR3 region is CSVEAGGSGANVLTF. In DNA form, the CDR3 reads TGCAGCGTTGAGGCGGGAGGCTCTGGGGCCAACGTCCTGACTTTC. Drawing the rest from reference TRBV29-1 and TRBJ2-6, the complete variable domain is SAVISQKPSRDICQRGTSLTIQCQVDSQVTMMFWYRQQPGQSLTLIATANQGSEATYESGFVIDKFPISRPNLTFSTLTVSNMSPEDSSIYLCSVEAGGSGANVLTFGAGSRLTVL.

This clone occurred a few times. The rearrangement links TRBV30 to TRBJ1-2; no reliable D call. Trimming stripped 6 bases from V and 0 bases from J, with 17 bases between. This CDR3 region has 15 residues. The germline V gene has CDR1 GTSNPN and CDR2 SVGIG (reference sequence). CDR3 coding DNA: TGTGCCTGTGATCAGCAGCGGATAACTAACTATGGCTACACCTTC. Residues: CACDQQRITNYGYTF.

V is TRBV4-3 and J is TRBJ1-1; a possible D gene is TRBD1 (6 bases). V lost 4 bases to trimming and J lost 0 bases, with 15 bases between them. The length of the CDR3 is 16 residues. CDR1 and CDR2 from the germline V gene are LGHNA and YSLEER. This CDR3 reads CASSRNYRAMNTEAFF. CDR3 nucleotide sequence: TGCGCCAGCAGCCGAAACTACAGGGCCATGAACACTGAAGCTTTCTTT.

The chain has TRBV19 and TRBJ1-5; no definite D call. The germline V gene encodes CDR1 LNHDA and CDR2 SQIVND (reference sequence). Trimming removed 5 bases at V and 8 bases at J, with 22 bases between. The CDR3 runs 16 residues. CDR3 nucleotides: TGTGCCAGTAGTTCAACACGGCAGGCCCTGCAAGAGCCCCAGCATTTT. It is translated as CASSSTRQALQEPQHF.

This sequence joins TRBV5-1 and TRBJ1-3, with TRBD1 as a possible D gene (6 bases). The CDR3 spans 19 residues. The germline gives CDR1 SGHRS, CDR2 YFSETQ. The V gene lost 1 base and the J gene lost 0 bases, with 20 bases spanning the gap. The CDR3 nucleotides read TGCGCCAGCAGCTTGAGGCCACAGGGCAGCACAGACTCTGGAAACACCATATATTTT. It yields the protein CASSLRPQGSTDSGNTIYF.